Listed below are T cell receptor beta chains from one sample, sequenced in a study of cytomegalovirus exposure and HLA in healthy donors. This table comes from immunoSEQ multiplex PCR, and its TCRdb copy is limited to in-frame clones, with some not included. This sample has 150,000 or so clones, with about 86% found just once. Sequencing was done on a sample of PBMCs. The receptors were sampled from a human donor in good health. CDR3s include the opening cysteine and the closing phenylalanine or tryptophan. A D gene is named only where the DNA matches it firmly. Expanded clones get a size class; other rows say once, few or many, or leave the size out.

v_gene	len	j_gene	abundance	d_gene	CDR3nt	CDR3aa
TRBV5-1	15	TRBJ2-1	-	TRBD2	TGCGCCAGCAGCTTCGGGACTAGCGGGCCAGGGGAGCAGTTCTTC	CASSFGTSGPGEQFF
TRBV10-3	16	TRBJ2-7	-	TRBD2	TGTGCCATCAGTGAGGCAGGGCGGGGGGCCTCCTACGAGCAGTACTTC	CAISEAGRGASYEQYF
TRBV4-2	17	TRBJ2-1	-	-	TGTGCCAGCAGCCAAGTTTACTCCACTAAGAACATATTAGAGCAGTTCTTC	CASSQVYSTKNILEQFF
TRBV5-1	20	TRBJ2-1	-	TRBD2	TGCGCCAGCAGCTTGAGTCCCGGGACTAGCGGGAGTGGCACCTACAATGAGCAGTTCTTC	CASSLSPGTSGSGTYNEQFF
TRBV19	13	TRBJ1-1	-	-	TGTGCCAGTAGTTCAACGGGGGTCCTTGAAGCTTTCTTT	CASSSTGVLEAFF
TRBV6-1	15	TRBJ1-3	-	-	TGTGCCAGCAGTGTAAGCGATCGTTCTGGAAACACCATATATTTT	CASSVSDRSGNTIYF
TRBV30	14	TRBJ1-5	-	TRBD1	TGTGCCTGGAGTTTTACAGGGGGCAATCAGCCCCAGCATTTT	CAWSFTGGNQPQHF
TRBV6-1	16	TRBJ1-2	-	-	TGTGCCAGCAGTGAAGGGGTTGTCAGGGGCGACTATGGCTACACCTTC	CASSEGVVRGDYGYTF
TRBV7-2	15	TRBJ1-1	-	-	TGTGCCAGCAGCCCCGGCGGGGGTGTGAACACTGAAGCTTTCTTT	CASSPGGGVNTEAFF
TRBV6-1	14	TRBJ2-7	once	-	TGTGCCAGCAGTGAAGGTTGGTCGGCCTACGAGCAGTACTTC	CASSEGWSAYEQYF
TRBV13	15	TRBJ2-1	few	TRBD2	TGTGCCAGCAGACCCGGGACTAGCGGGAAAAATGAGCAGTTCTTC	CASRPGTSGKNEQFF
TRBV5-5	16	TRBJ1-5	-	TRBD1	TGTGCCAGCAGCCCTGGGACAGGGGCATCGTATCAGCCCCAGCATTTT	CASSPGTGASYQPQHF
TRBV4-3	14	TRBJ1-1	few	-	TGCGCCAGCAGCTCGCGAGCGGAGAACACTGAAGCTTTCTTT	CASSSRAENTEAFF
TRBV2	14	TRBJ2-2	few	-	TGTGCCAGCAGTGAGAGCACTTCGAGGGGGGAGCTGTTTTTT	CASSESTSRGELFF
TRBV5-5	19	TRBJ2-3	once	TRBD2	TGTGCCAGCAGCTTGGAAAGTCTAGCGGGGGACCTTAGCACAGATACGCAGTATTTT	CASSLESLAGDLSTDTQYF
TRBV5-1	17	TRBJ2-7	-	TRBD2	TGCGCCAGCAGCTTGGCCGGGGGGCGCGGGAGGGCCTACGAGCAGTACTTC	CASSLAGGRGRAYEQYF
TRBV18	13	TRBJ1-1	-	-	TGTGCCAGCTCACAAGCTATGAACACTGAAGCTTTCTTT	CASSQAMNTEAFF
TRBV5-1	16	TRBJ1-6	-	-	TGCGCCAGCAGCTCCAGGGCGAGCTCCTATAATTCACCCCTCCACTTT	CASSSRASSYNSPLHF
TRBV6-5	15	TRBJ2-3	-	-	TGTGCCAGCAGTTGGGGGAGGCTCCGCACAGATACGCAGTATTTT	CASSWGRLRTDTQYF
TRBV19	13	TRBJ1-1	-	-	TGTGCCAGTAGTATAGCCGTTAGCACTGAAGCTTTCTTT	CASSIAVSTEAFF
TRBV5-1	14	TRBJ1-2	few	-	TGCGCCAGCAGCTTGAATGCGGGAACCTATGGCTACACCTTC	CASSLNAGTYGYTF
TRBV19	13	TRBJ1-2	-	TRBD1	TGTGCCAGTACCGGGACAGGCGGGCTTGGCTACACCTTC	CASTGTGGLGYTF
TRBV19	11	TRBJ1-2	-	-	TGTGCCAGTAGACACGGGTATGGCTACACCTTC	CASRHGYGYTF
TRBV6-1	15	TRBJ1-2	-	-	TGTGCCAGCAGTCCCCGGGGTCGGGTTTTTGGTGGCTACACCTTC	CASSPRGRVFGGYTF
TRBV28	15	TRBJ2-1	once	-	TGTGCCAGCAAGCGTGCCCCACCCTCCTACAATGAGCAGTTCTTC	CASKRAPPSYNEQFF
TRBV2	15	TRBJ2-3	-	-	TGTGCCAGCAGTGAATTGTTGCGGAGCACAGATACGCAGTATTTT	CASSELLRSTDTQYF
TRBV7-9	16	TRBJ1-2	-	TRBD1	TGTGCCAGCAGCTTAGCACCGGACAGGGACGGTTATGGCTACACCTTC	CASSLAPDRDGYGYTF
TRBV19	11	TRBJ2-1	few	-	TGTGCCAGTAGTACTGTAGCCGGGCAGTTCTTC	CASSTVAGQFF
TRBV19	15	TRBJ1-1	-	TRBD1	TGTGCCAGTAGTATGGACAGGAATAAGCGTCCTGAAGCTTTCTTT	CASSMDRNKRPEAFF
TRBV6-6	15	TRBJ2-3	-	-	TGTGCCAGCAGTTTTGACAGGTGGCGCACAGATACGCAGTATTTT	CASSFDRWRTDTQYF
TRBV5-4	14	TRBJ1-6	-	-	TGTGCCAGCAGCTTGGAACAGCATAATTCACCCCTCCACTTT	CASSLEQHNSPLHF
TRBV5-1	13	TRBJ2-7	-	-	TGCGCCAGCAGCATCCGGGACATGTACGAGCAGTACTTC	CASSIRDMYEQYF
TRBV5-1	15	TRBJ2-5	-	-	TGCGCCAGCAGCCTTGTGGGGGACTCACGGGAGACCCAGTACTTC	CASSLVGDSRETQYF
TRBV7-8	16	TRBJ1-5	-	TRBD1	TGTGCCAGCAGCTTAGACAACAGGGGCATCCTTCAGCCCCAGCATTTT	CASSLDNRGILQPQHF
TRBV9	16	TRBJ2-3	-	-	TGTGCCAGCAGCGTGGGGATTAGCGGACGCACAGATACGCAGTATTTT	CASSVGISGRTDTQYF
TRBV5-4	14	TRBJ1-2	-	-	TGTGCCAGCAGCCCGGGGAACGCTAACTATGGCTACACCTTC	CASSPGNANYGYTF
TRBV5-5	16	TRBJ2-7	-	-	TGTGCCAGCAGCCCATACAGGGTTAGGAATTCTTACGAGCAGTACTTC	CASSPYRVRNSYEQYF
TRBV5-4	15	TRBJ2-7	-	TRBD1	TGTGCCAGCAGCTACCGACAGGGTGGCTTCTACGAGCAGTACTTC	CASSYRQGGFYEQYF
TRBV30	15	TRBJ1-5	-	TRBD1	TGTGCCTGGAGTTTAGGACAGGGGGGATTAGTGCCCCAGCATTTT	CAWSLGQGGLVPQHF
TRBV15	12	TRBJ1-5	-	-	TGTGCCACCAGTCTCGGGTTCGGGCCCCAGCATTTT	CATSLGFGPQHF
TRBV6-6	12	TRBJ2-1	once	TRBD1	TGTGCCTCCCTGGGGACAGAATATGAGCAGTTCTTC	CASLGTEYEQFF
TRBV5-6	17	TRBJ2-7	once	-	TGTGCCAGCAGCCGAACTAGTGGGGGGTTGGGTGATAACGAGCAGTACTTC	CASSRTSGGLGDNEQYF
TRBV5-4	12	TRBJ2-7	-	-	TGTGCCAGCAGCTTCCAGGGGCGCGAGCAGTACTTC	CASSFQGREQYF
TRBV19	12	TRBJ1-2	few	TRBD1	TGTGCCAGTAGTACGACAGGGTTCGGCTACACCTTC	CASSTTGFGYTF
TRBV11-2	15	TRBJ2-7	-	-	TGTGCCAGCAGCTTAGTTTCCGGACAGAACAACGAGCAGTACTTC	CASSLVSGQNNEQYF
TRBV4-3	15	TRBJ2-2	-	-	TGCGCCAGCAGCCTCAAAGTGGTCGGGACCGGGGAGCTGTTTTTT	CASSLKVVGTGELFF
TRBV19	14	TRBJ2-7	-	-	TGTGCCAGTAGTATCCTCGGACAATCCTACGAGCAGTACTTC	CASSILGQSYEQYF
TRBV5-1	15	TRBJ1-2	-	-	TGCGCCAGCAACCGAGCTCCCGACAGTAACTATGGCTACACCTTC	CASNRAPDSNYGYTF
TRBV5-6	15	TRBJ1-1	-	-	TGTGCCAGCAGCTTGGTGGGGGGGTTGAACACTGAAGCTTTCTTT	CASSLVGGLNTEAFF
TRBV4-2	15	TRBJ2-1	-	-	TGTGCCAGCAGCCAAGATCCAATGCCGGGTCGTGAGCAGTTCTTC	CASSQDPMPGREQFF
TRBV2	14	TRBJ2-7	-	TRBD2	TGTGCCAGCAACCCGGGACTATCATCCTACGAGCAGTACTTC	CASNPGLSSYEQYF
TRBV7-9	16	TRBJ1-4	once	TRBD1	TGTGCCAGCAGCTTAGGGGACAGGGGCGCAAGTGAAAAACTGTTTTTT	CASSLGDRGASEKLFF
TRBV5-1	13	TRBJ1-1	-	-	TGCGCCAGCAAAGGGGGGGAAAACACTGAAGCTTTCTTT	CASKGGENTEAFF
TRBV7-8	13	TRBJ1-4	few	TRBD1	TGTGCCAGCAGCTCGAACCGGGACAGGGAACTGTTTTTT	CASSSNRDRELFF
TRBV4-1	14	TRBJ1-2	-	-	TGCGCCAGCAGCCAGGACCCATCCACGGGGGGCTACACCTTC	CASSQDPSTGGYTF